The present entry profiles one T cell receptor beta chain with its context. Its antigen is unidentified. Sequencing used immunoSEQ multiplex PCR; TCRdb keeps in-frame clones, though not all of them. The table includes more than 1,200,000 clones, 98% detected once. The ends were cut back, 2 bases at V and 5 bases at J, with 3 bases in the middle. This CDR3 spans 10 amino acids. Germline values: CDR1 GTSNPN, CDR2 SVGIG (reference sequence). This sample is drawn from a study of shared clonotypes between healthy human individuals. Study results and limitations: Estimated richness was generally greater in naive than memory subsets. Investigators collected only blood, and repertoires in tissues likely differ. Across a few donors, naive CD4 shared approximately 4.5%, naive CD8 around 3.5%, memory CD4 2.3%, memory CD8 0.4% to 0.5%.

The source is a man under 40 in good health. The J gene is TRBJ2-5, the V gene TRBV30; no definite D call. The sequenced material came from naive CD4+ T cells sorted from blood. Subset of the sample: CD45RA+ positively selected. CDR3 in DNA: TGTGCCTGGAGTTCCGAGACCCAGTACTTC. As protein: CAWSSETQYF. Looking up the rest from reference TRBV30 and TRBJ2-5 gives the full variable domain: SQTIHQWPATLVQPVGSPLSLECTVEGTSNPNLYWYRQAAGRGLQLLFYSVGIGQISSEVPQNLSASRPQDRQFILSSKKLLLSDSGFYLCAWSSETQYFGPGTRLLVL.